This T cell receptor beta chain was profiled in a study of CD8 T cells in Susac syndrome. Random hexamers primed reverse transcription of about 0.5 to 1 ug RNA. TCR beta CDR3 was amplified by immunoSEQ covering 54 Vbeta and 13 Jbeta. One entry per CDR3 protein results from TCRdb running MiXCR on the immunoSEQ multiplex PCR reads. The data show some 260,000 distinct CDR3 sequences, 70% to 90% seen once. CDR3 size: 13 residues. Germline CDR1 MNHNS, CDR2 SASEGT. V lost 1 base and J lost 2, with 6 bases in between. This clonotype has a handful of counts. This clonotype was sampled from a human donor with multiple sclerosis. The chain links TRBV6-1 to TRBJ2-7, with D uncertain. Specimen: CD8+ T cells from PBMCs. As DNA, the CDR3 is TGTGCCAGCAGTGAAGGCACCGCCTACGAGCAGTACTTC. The encoded protein is CASSEGTAYEQYF.